The 28 T cell receptor beta chains given below trace back to one sample, sequenced in a study of T-cell reconstitution after alpha-beta-depleted transplantation in children. Preparation of the TCRbeta library was carried out with unique molecular identifiers. MiXCR, run by TCRdb on the PCR reads, gives a single entry per CDR3 protein. The table lists a few hundred thousand distinct CDR3 sequences, 20% to 30% of them singletons. The material sequenced was PBMCs, mostly from graft donor cells, taken 360 days after TCRalphabeta/CD19-depleted stem cell transplant. These receptors were obtained from a female patient aged 2-15 years who had a stem cell transplant for congenital amegakaryocytic thrombocytopenia, so the T cells may come from the graft donor.

The J gene is TRBJ2-5, the V gene TRBV20-1; D ambiguous. Trimming stripped 3 bases from V and 0 bases from J, with 2 bases between. The CDR3 is 11 amino acids. The germline gives CDR1 DFQATT, CDR2 SNEGSKA (reference sequence). This CDR3 reads CSARYQETQYF. The CDR3 coding sequence is TGCAGTGCTAGGTACCAAGAGACCCAGTACTTC.

This clonotype was counted between two and nine times. V is TRBV4-1 and J is TRBJ1-1, with D perhaps TRBD1 (5 bases). Trimming removed 8 bases from V and 0 bases from J, with 13 bases in between. CDR1 and CDR2 from the germline V gene are MGHRA and YSYEKL. The CDR3 consists of 14 residues. The CDR3 nucleotides are TGCGCCAGCGGGGTTTGGGGGGTGAACACTGAAGCTTTCTTT. This codes for CASGVWGVNTEAFF.

This chain's CDR3 is CASSLDPLRTILAKNIQYF. Here the CDR3 DNA reads TGTGCCAGCAGCTTGGACCCTTTAAGAACTATTCTAGCCAAAAACATTCAGTACTTC. The chain carries TRBV5-4 and TRBJ2-4; the D is unclear. V was cut by 0 bases and J by 0 bases, with 19 bases left in between. Germline CDR1 is SGHNT and CDR2 is YYREEE (reference sequence). This CDR3 has 19 residues.

This clonotype was detected only a few times. The genes are TRBV5-1 and TRBJ2-7; 8 bases are shared with TRBD1. The J segment lost 1 base and the V segment lost 4 bases, leaving 4 bases of the junction unmatched. CDR1 is SGHRS and CDR2 is YFSETQ in the germline V gene. This CDR3 is 14 amino acids long. CDR3 protein: CASSPDRASYEQYF. In nucleotides, the CDR3 is TGCGCCAGCAGCCCGGACAGGGCTTCCTACGAGCAGTACTTC.

V gene TRBV9 combines with J gene TRBJ2-3; weak D call: TRBD2 (7 bases). The germline V gene encodes CDR1 SGDLS and CDR2 YYNGEE. V was cut by 3 bases and J by 2 bases, with 16 bases left in between. The CDR3 sequence is 16 residues long. CDR3 amino acids: CASSAGGGLNTDTQYF. CDR3 coding DNA: TGTGCCAGCAGCGCGGGGGGCGGACTGAACACAGATACGCAGTATTTT.

This clonotype was recorded a few times. V usage is TRBV6-5 and J usage is TRBJ2-2; TRBD1 agrees at 7 bases. V lost 0 bases, J lost 2 bases, and 9 bases stayed unmatched. The CDR3 length is 18 residues. Germline V gene lookup returns CDR1 MNHEY and CDR2 SVGAGI. In DNA form, the CDR3 reads TGTGCCAGCAGTTACTCGATATCGACAGGGCTTAACACCGGGGAGCTGTTTTTT. Translating gives CASSYSISTGLNTGELFF.

There are many counts of this clonotype. CDR3 region: CASSLMGFRDTEAFF. DNA of the CDR3: TGTGCCAGCAGTTTGATGGGGTTCCGGGATACTGAAGCTTTCTTT. The chain couples TRBV12-3 or TRBV12-4 to TRBJ1-1; unclear D gene. V was clipped by 3 bases and J by 5 bases, with 16 bases between them. This CDR3 contains 15 residues.

This clonotype was counted ten times or more. This rearrangement joins TRBV7-8 to TRBJ2-1; TRBD2 might be the D (6 bases). The CDR3 runs 15 residues. Germline-derived CDR1 and CDR2 are SGHVS and FQNEAQ. V was shortened by 0 bases and J by 9 bases, with 15 bases between the two germline ends. CDR3 nucleotides: TGTGCCAGCAGCTTAGCGAGACTAGGTCGATTTGAGCAGTTCTTC. It specifies CASSLARLGRFEQFF.

This chain uses TRBV6-5 with TRBJ1-3; D gene unclear. Between the trimmed V and J ends, which lost 4 bases and 4 bases, there was a span of 8 bases. CDR1 is MNHEY and CDR2 is SVGAGI in the germline V gene. The CDR3 totals 13 residues. The CDR3 sequence is CASSFRRGNTIYF. The CDR3 nucleotides read TGTGCCAGCAGTTTTCGTCGCGGAAACACCATATATTTT.

J is TRBJ2-5 and V is TRBV5-6; D remains ambiguous. V gave up 0 bases and J gave up 1 base, with 4 bases separating them. The CDR3 has 13 residues. Germline values: CDR1 SGHDT, CDR2 YYEEEE. The CDR3 sequence is CASSLAIQETQYF. The CDR3 DNA is TGTGCCAGCAGCTTGGCGATCCAAGAGACCCAGTACTTC.

The table lists this clonotype with a few counts. The chain couples TRBV11-3 to TRBJ2-1, with a weak D call TRBD1 (6 bases). This CDR3 has 17 amino acids. Trimming shortened V by 0 bases and J by 3 bases, and 15 bases separated the two germline ends. The germline gives CDR1 SGHNT, CDR2 YENEEA. CDR3 in amino acids: CASSLDIRQGIYNEQFF. Written as DNA, the CDR3 is TGTGCCAGCAGCTTAGATATCCGGCAGGGGATCTACAATGAGCAGTTCTTC. Based on the CDR3 plus reference TRBV11-3 and TRBJ2-1, the full variable domain is EAGVVQSPRYKIIEKKQPVAFWCNPISGHNTLYWYLQNLGQGPELLIRYENEEAVDDSQLPKDRFSAERLKGVDSTLKIQPAELGDSAVYLCASSLDIRQGIYNEQFFGPGTRLTVL.

The CDR3 coding sequence is TGTGCCATCAGTGACCACGTCGGACTCCAGATCTATGGCTACACCTTC. Its protein product is CAISDHVGLQIYGYTF. This chain links TRBV10-3 with TRBJ1-2; D remains ambiguous. The CDR3 runs to 16 residues. V dropped 3 bases and J dropped 4 bases, with 18 bases sitting between them. CDR1 is ENHRY, CDR2 SYGVKD, per germline.

The rearrangement uses TRBV20-1 and TRBJ1-2, with unresolved D. V was pared by 7 bases and J by 7 bases, with 19 bases between. The CDR3 is 13 residues long. The germline CDR1 and CDR2 sequences are DFQATT and SNEGSKA (reference sequence). The CDR3 DNA reads TGCAGTGTACAGCCCCCGGGGTATGGTGGCTACACCTTC. This translates into CSVQPPGYGGYTF.

On this clonotype: Its ends do not fully match the called genes, so a read error is possible. The chain carries TRBV7-9 and TRBJ1-2; TRBD1 matches at 8 bases. This CDR3 comprises 15 residues. Germline loops: CDR1 SEHNR, CDR2 FQNEAQ (reference sequence). CDR3 sequence: CASSLAQGAGYDYTF. For the CDR3, the DNA is TGTGCCAGCAGCTTAGCTCAGGGGGCTGGCTATGACTACACCTTC.

The V gene is TRBV24-1, the J gene TRBJ2-2; tentatively, D is TRBD2 (5 bases). Trimming stripped 7 bases from V and 1 base from J, with 6 bases between. The CDR3 is 13 residues long. Per the germline V gene, CDR1 is KGHDR and CDR2 is SFDVKD. Here the CDR3 DNA reads TGTGCCACCAGAAGCGGGAACACCGGGGAGCTGTTTTTT. This sequence encodes CATRSGNTGELFF.

The chain joins TRBV18 to TRBJ1-1, with 8 bases lining up with TRBD1. Germline V gene data show CDR1 as KGHSH and CDR2 as LQKENI. V gave up 6 bases and J gave up 1 base; unmatched junction bases: 4. The CDR3 totals 14 residues. This CDR3 is CASSPTGENTEAFF. The CDR3 bases are TGTGCCAGCTCGCCGACAGGGGAGAACACTGAAGCTTTCTTT. The full variable domain, in which reference TRBV18 and TRBJ1-1 provide the parts outside the CDR3, is NAGVMQNPRHLVRRRGQEARLRCSPMKGHSHVYWYRQLPEEGLKFMVYLQKENIIDESGMPKERFSAEFPKEGPSILRIQQVVRGDSAAYFCASSPTGENTEAFFGQGTRLTVV.

The chain has TRBV6-1 and TRBJ2-5, with TRBD1 matching 7 bases. J lost 0 bases, V lost 6 bases, and 13 bases had no gene match. CDR1 is MNHNS and CDR2 is SASEGT in the germline V gene. This CDR3 region has 17 residues. CDR3 protein: CASSPLRGQADQETQYF. CDR3 DNA: TGTGCCAGCAGCCCACTACGCGGACAGGCAGACCAAGAGACCCAGTACTTC.

This clonotype showed up just a few times. This chain uses TRBV20-1 with TRBJ2-1, with 9 bases identical to TRBD2. Germline V lookup: CDR1 DFQATT, CDR2 SNEGSKA (reference sequence). The CDR3 loop spans 14 amino acids. V gave up 3 bases and J gave up 8 bases; unmatched junction bases: 8. CDR3 sequence (DNA): TGCAGTGCTAGTATTAGCGGGAGTCCCTATGAGCAGTTCTTC. Protein sequence: CSASISGSPYEQFF.

Worth noting for this clonotype: One junction end disagrees with the germline gene, perhaps due to a read error. The CDR3 nucleotides are TGCAGTGCTAGATCCCCGGGACTAGCGGGAGGTGAGCAGTTATTC. It specifies CSARSPGLAGGEQLF. The chain employs TRBV20-1 and TRBJ2-1; 15 positions agree with TRBD2. The CDR3 extends over 15 amino acids. Germline V CDR1 and CDR2: DFQATT, SNEGSKA (reference sequence).

The chain joins TRBV12-3 or TRBV12-4 to TRBJ1-1, with D possibly being TRBD1 (5 bases). The CDR3 is 14 amino acids. V dropped 3 bases and J dropped 1 base, with 9 bases sitting between them. CDR3 region: CASSFEGRNTEAFF. The CDR3 region has the DNA TGTGCCAGCAGTTTCGAGGGGAGGAACACTGAAGCTTTCTTT.

This clonotype has only a few counts. The chain is built from TRBV28 and TRBJ2-7; the match to TRBD1 covers 12 bases. V shed 5 bases, J shed 6 bases, and the junction held 8 bases outside the gene matches. The CDR3 contains 15 residues. CDR1 and CDR2 (germline): MDHEN, SYDVKM. CDR3 residues: CASSPSGTGGSEQYF. The CDR3 region has the DNA TGTGCCAGCAGTCCATCCGGGACAGGGGGCTCCGAGCAGTACTTC.

The table lists this clonotype with a count of one. This chain's CDR3 is CASSYRTVNSPLHF. As DNA, the CDR3 is TGTGCCAGCAGTTACCGGACAGTTAATTCACCCCTCCACTTT. This chain uses TRBV6-5 with TRBJ1-6, with a possible D match to TRBD1 (6 bases). Per the germline V gene, CDR1 is MNHEY and CDR2 is SVGAGI. The CDR3 runs to 14 residues. Trimming removed 2 bases from V and 6 bases from J, with 8 bases in between.

This clonotype was seen only a few times. V gene TRBV12-3 or TRBV12-4 combines with J gene TRBJ2-5; D not resolved. The ends were cut back, 4 bases at V and 4 bases at J, with 13 bases in the middle. CDR3 size: 14 residues. CDR3 sequence (DNA): TGTGCCAGCAGTTACCGACAACCCTCAGAGACCCAGTACTTC. It yields the protein CASSYRQPSETQYF.

There are many counts of this clonotype. The chain joins TRBV6-2 or TRBV6-3 to TRBJ2-7; TRBD2 matches at 10 bases. CDR3 length: 14 residues. With V trimmed by 5 bases and J by 3 bases, 4 bases remained unmatched. CDR1 is MNHEY and CDR2 is SVGEGT in the germline V gene. The CDR3 loop is CASSLGTSVYEQYF. The CDR3 DNA reads as TGTGCCAGCAGTCTCGGGACTAGCGTCTACGAGCAGTACTTC.

Notes on this clonotype: A read error may produce the germline difference seen at one junction end. CDR3 in amino acids: CASSLVSSGKRTHTQYF. The DNA for the CDR3 is TGTGCCAGCAGTTTAGTATCCAGCGGGAAACGCACACATACGCAGTATTTT. J is TRBJ2-3 and V is TRBV28; 7 bases match TRBD2. Germline-derived CDR1 and CDR2 are MDHEN and SYDVKM. The CDR3 runs to 17 residues.

The chain carries TRBV6-5 and TRBJ2-7; possible D gene TRBD2, 5 bases. The V gene's germline CDR1 is MNHEY and CDR2 SVGAGI. V gave up 4 bases and J gave up 7 bases, with 8 bases separating them. The CDR3 has 11 amino acids. The CDR3, as DNA: TGTGCCAGCAGTTCCGGACTTGAGCAGTACTTC. Its protein product is CASSSGLEQYF.

Only a few counts were recorded for this clonotype. The chain employs TRBV19 and TRBJ2-3; D remains ambiguous. Trimming removed 6 bases at V and 5 bases at J, with 18 bases between. The CDR3 length is 15 residues. CDR1 and CDR2 (germline): LNHDA, SQIVND (reference sequence). DNA of the CDR3: TGTGCCAGTAGCCGATCAAAAACCTTACAAGATACGCAGTATTTT. This sequence encodes CASSRSKTLQDTQYF.

This clonotype showed up just a few times. The chain carries TRBV29-1 and TRBJ2-3, with 10 bases that match TRBD2. The trim removed 4 bases at V and 2 bases at J, leaving 15 bases unmatched. The CDR3 is 18 amino acids. Germline CDR1 is SQVTM and CDR2 is ANQGSEA. In nucleotides, the CDR3 is TGCAGCGTTGTTCTAGCGGGAGTACGGGGTTTGGACACAGATACGCAGTATTTT. It yields the protein CSVVLAGVRGLDTDTQYF.